Each of the 11 T cell receptor beta chains below was sequenced from the same sample in a study of early T cells in non-severe SARS-CoV-2 infection. TCRdb reprocessed the 5' RACE reads with MiXCR, giving one entry per CDR3 protein. The table shows tens of thousands of distinct CDR3 sequences, with roughly 5.3% occurring only once. Sequencing was carried out using whole blood. The source is an adult who was a healthcare worker with PCR-confirmed SARS-CoV-2 infection or an uninfected control (not recorded which).

This clonotype was seen more than once but under ten times. The chain carries TRBV28 and TRBJ1-6; TRBD1 matches 9 bases. The V gene end was trimmed by 5 bases and the J gene end by 7 bases; junction bases not matched to a gene: 6. CDR1 MDHEN and CDR2 SYDVKM come from the germline V gene. This CDR3 spans 15 amino acids. The CDR3 region has the DNA TGTGCCAGCAGTGGGGGACAGGGAGGGAATTCACCCCTCCACTTT. It yields the protein CASSGGQGGNSPLHF.

This clonotype was found a few times. This chain connects TRBV11-2 to TRBJ2-7; D is possibly TRBD2 (5 bases). V was shortened by 5 bases and J by 7 bases, with 15 bases between the two germline ends. Germline V gives CDR1 SGHAT, CDR2 FQNNGV. This CDR3 has 13 residues. The CDR3 DNA is TGTGCCAGCAGCCCGCTAAGGGAGAGAGAGCAGTACTTC. Encoded protein: CASSPLREREQYF.

At least ten counts were recorded for this clonotype. The chain recombines TRBV29-1 with TRBJ1-1, with TRBD1 identical over 11 bases. The CDR3 has 13 residues. The V gene's germline CDR1 is SQVTM and CDR2 ANQGSEA. This chain's CDR3 is CGSGTGGNTEAFF. The CDR3 DNA sequence: TGCGGATCCGGGACAGGGGGGAACACTGAAGCTTTCTTT.

The CDR3 protein is CASSMGFQPQHF. For the CDR3, the DNA is TGTGCCAGTAGTATGGGCTTTCAGCCCCAGCATTTT. The V gene is TRBV19, the J gene TRBJ1-5, with D unresolved. Trimming stripped 3 bases from V and 6 bases from J, with 6 bases between. The germline V gene encodes CDR1 LNHDA and CDR2 SQIVND (reference sequence). The CDR3 spans 12 residues.

This clonotype was observed many times. The J gene is TRBJ2-2, the V gene TRBV19; perhaps TRBD2 as D (5 bases). The V gene's germline CDR1 is LNHDA and CDR2 SQIVND (reference sequence). Trimming pared 3 bases from V and 1 base from J, leaving 9 bases between. This CDR3 is built from 15 residues. In DNA, the CDR3 is TGTGCCAGTAGTATCCTCGGAGGGAACACCGGGGAGCTGTTTTTT. Translating gives CASSILGGNTGELFF.

The genes are TRBV20-1 and TRBJ2-7; 13 nucleotides match TRBD2. The V gene end was trimmed by 6 bases and the J gene end by 1 base; junction bases not matched to a gene: 9. The CDR3 consists of 16 residues. CDR1 and CDR2 from the germline V gene are DFQATT and SNEGSKA (reference sequence). DNA of the CDR3: TGCAGTGCCTTAGGACTAGCGGGGGCCTTATCCTACGAGCAGTACTTC. The encoded protein is CSALGLAGALSYEQYF.

This clonotype appeared many times. The genes are TRBV14 and TRBJ1-1; unclear D gene. The CDR3 has 14 residues. With 4 bases removed from V and 3 bases from J, the gap between germline ends came to 12 bases. Germline loops: CDR1 SGHDN, CDR2 FVKESK. CDR3 region: CASSRNLPDTEAFF. In nucleotides, the CDR3 is TGTGCCAGCAGCCGGAACTTACCAGACACTGAAGCTTTCTTT.

This clonotype showed up many times. The chain combines TRBV11-2 with TRBJ2-5; D call uncertain. Per the germline V gene, CDR1 is SGHAT and CDR2 is FQNNGV. The CDR3 sequence is 13 residues long. V lost 2 bases to trimming and J lost 3 bases, with 7 bases between them. This CDR3 reads CASSLIRKETQYF. CDR3 in DNA: TGTGCCAGCAGCTTAATCAGAAAAGAGACCCAGTACTTC.

Within the sample, this clonotype is medium-sized. As DNA, the CDR3 is TGCAGCGTACCCCCCAGCGGGGGAGATTACAATGAGCAGTTCTTC. Its protein product is CSVPPSGGDYNEQFF. This sequence joins TRBV29-1 and TRBJ2-1; TRBD2 aligns across 8 bases. Trimming took 6 bases from V and 4 from J; bases not matched to a gene: 11. The germline CDR1 and CDR2 sequences are SQVTM and ANQGSEA. The CDR3 loop spans 15 amino acids.

The chain couples TRBV27 to TRBJ2-3, with TRBD2 matching over 10 bases. After removal of 2 bases from V and 2 bases from J, the junction contained 1 base not matched to a gene. Germline-derived CDR1 and CDR2 are MNHEY and SMNVEV (reference sequence). This CDR3 has 15 amino acids. The CDR3 DNA is TGTGCCAGCAGTTTACTAGCGGGGGCCACAGATACGCAGTATTTT. It encodes CASSLLAGATDTQYF.

In its sample, this clonotype was seen many times. The chain has TRBV27 and TRBJ1-1, with D possibly TRBD1 on 5 matching bases. V gave up 2 bases and J gave up 5 bases, with 15 bases separating them. Germline V gene data show CDR1 as MNHEY and CDR2 as SMNVEV (reference sequence). The length of the CDR3 is 15 residues. The CDR3 region has the DNA TGTGCCAGCAGTTTAATGTTGGGGGGGAAGACTGAAGCTTTCTTT. As protein: CASSLMLGGKTEAFF.